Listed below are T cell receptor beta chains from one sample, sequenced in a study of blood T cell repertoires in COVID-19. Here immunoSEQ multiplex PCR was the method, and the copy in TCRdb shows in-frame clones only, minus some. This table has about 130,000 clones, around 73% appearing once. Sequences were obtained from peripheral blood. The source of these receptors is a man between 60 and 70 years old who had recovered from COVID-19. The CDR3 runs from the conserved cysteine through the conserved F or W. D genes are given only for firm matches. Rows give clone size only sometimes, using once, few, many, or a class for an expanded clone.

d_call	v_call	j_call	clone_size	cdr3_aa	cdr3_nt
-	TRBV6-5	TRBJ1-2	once	CASLGTSYGYTF	TGTGCCAGCCTCGGGACATCCTATGGCTACACCTTC
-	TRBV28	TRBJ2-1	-	CASSYSPFYNEQFF	TGTGCCAGCAGTTATAGTCCATTCTACAATGAGCAGTTCTTC
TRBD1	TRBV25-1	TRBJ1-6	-	CASRRGQGNSPLHF	TGTGCCAGCAGGCGGGGACAGGGGAATTCACCCCTCCACTTT
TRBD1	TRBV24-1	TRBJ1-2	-	CATSDRQGVKGYTF	TGTGCCACCAGTGATCGACAGGGGGTGAAGGGCTACACCTTC
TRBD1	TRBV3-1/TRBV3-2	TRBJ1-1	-	CASSQATGVNTEAFF	TGTGCCAGCAGCCAGGCAACAGGGGTGAACACTGAAGCTTTCTTT
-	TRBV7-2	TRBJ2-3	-	CASSSRRGWEVGTDTQYF	TGTGCCAGCAGCTCCCGCCGGGGGTGGGAGGTAGGCACAGATACGCAGTATTTT
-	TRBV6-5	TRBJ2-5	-	CASSKWQGRQETQYF	TGTGCCAGCAGTAAGTGGCAGGGGCGTCAAGAGACCCAGTACTTC
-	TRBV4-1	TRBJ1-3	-	CASSQVSVESGNTIYF	TGCGCCAGCAGCCAAGTGAGTGTCGAGTCTGGAAACACCATATATTTT
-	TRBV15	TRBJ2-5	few	CATSSRGRTSFSEETQYF	TGTGCCACCAGCAGTCGCGGTCGCACTAGTTTTTCTGAAGAGACCCAGTACTTC
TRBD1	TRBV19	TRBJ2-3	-	CASSGRQGALGTDTQYF	TGTGCCAGTAGTGGACGACAGGGGGCGCTTGGCACAGATACGCAGTATTTT
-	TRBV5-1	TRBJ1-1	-	CASSSRSEGSTEAFF	TGCGCCAGCAGCTCCCGGTCCGAGGGCTCCACTGAAGCTTTCTTT
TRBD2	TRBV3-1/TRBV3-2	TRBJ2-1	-	CASSQYTGGYNEQFF	TGTGCCAGCAGCCAATATACGGGAGGGTACAATGAGCAGTTCTTC
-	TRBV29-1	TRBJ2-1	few	CSVEGPQRAYNEQFF	TGCAGCGTTGAAGGACCCCAACGGGCCTACAATGAGCAGTTCTTC
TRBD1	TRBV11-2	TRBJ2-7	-	CASSLEQGAFGEQYF	TGTGCCAGCAGCTTAGAACAGGGGGCGTTCGGCGAGCAGTACTTC
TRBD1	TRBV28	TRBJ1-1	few	CASSFTGADTEAFF	TGTGCCAGCAGTTTTACAGGGGCGGACACTGAAGCTTTCTTT
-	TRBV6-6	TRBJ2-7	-	CASTPPRGGSYEQYF	TGTGCCAGCACTCCCCCCCGCGGAGGCTCCTACGAGCAGTACTTC
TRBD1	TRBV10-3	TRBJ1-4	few	CAISEGQGGEKLFF	TGTGCCATCAGCGAGGGACAGGGGGGTGAAAAACTGTTTTTT
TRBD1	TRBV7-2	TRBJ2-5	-	CASSLQQGMAETQYF	TGTGCCAGCAGCCTTCAACAGGGGATGGCGGAGACCCAGTACTTC
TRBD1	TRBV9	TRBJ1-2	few	CASSGTGVTNGYTF	TGTGCCAGCAGCGGAACAGGGGTTACTAATGGCTACACCTTC
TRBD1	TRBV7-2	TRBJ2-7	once	CASSLAVTGVGEQYF	TGTGCCAGCAGCTTAGCGGTGACAGGGGTCGGGGAGCAGTACTTC
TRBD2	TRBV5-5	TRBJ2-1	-	CASSSTGTSVNEQFF	TGTGCCAGCAGCTCGACCGGGACTAGCGTAAATGAGCAGTTCTTC
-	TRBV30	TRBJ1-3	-	CAWSKGTLGNTIYF	TGTGCCTGGTCAAAGGGGACACTTGGAAACACCATATATTTT
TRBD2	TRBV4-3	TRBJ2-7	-	CASSHNVRGAYEQYF	TGCGCCAGCAGCCACAACGTTCGGGGGGCCTACGAGCAGTACTTC
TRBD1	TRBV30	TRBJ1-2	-	CAWILPGQGANGYTF	TGTGCCTGGATCCTACCGGGACAGGGGGCGAATGGCTACACCTTC
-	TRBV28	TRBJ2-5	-	CASRSPGGGQETQYF	TGTGCCAGCAGGAGCCCTGGGGGCGGCCAAGAGACCCAGTACTTC
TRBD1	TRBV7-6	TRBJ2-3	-	CASSVTGTGGADTQYF	TGTGCCAGCAGCGTCACCGGGACAGGGGGCGCAGATACGCAGTATTTT
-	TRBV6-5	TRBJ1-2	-	CASRTDRRNGYTF	TGTGCCAGCAGAACGGACAGAAGGAATGGCTACACCTTC
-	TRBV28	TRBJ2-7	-	CASSPPYWEQYF	TGTGCCAGCAGCCCCCCCTATTGGGAGCAGTACTTC
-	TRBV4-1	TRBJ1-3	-	CASSQRPRGTGGNTIYF	TGCGCCAGCAGCCAACGTCCTCGGGGGACGGGCGGAAACACCATATATTTT
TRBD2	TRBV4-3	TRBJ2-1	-	CASSFLAGGPRNEQFF	TGCGCCAGCAGCTTCTTAGCGGGGGGGCCCCGCAATGAGCAGTTCTTC
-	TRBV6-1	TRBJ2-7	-	CASSEARLNEQYF	TGTGCCAGCAGTGAAGCGAGACTAAACGAGCAGTACTTC
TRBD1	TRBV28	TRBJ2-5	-	CASSLSGGASQETQYF	TGTGCCAGCAGTTTGTCAGGGGGAGCAAGCCAAGAGACCCAGTACTTC
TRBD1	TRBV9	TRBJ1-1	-	CASSPRQGSNTEAFF	TGTGCCAGCAGCCCAAGACAGGGGTCGAACACTGAAGCTTTCTTT
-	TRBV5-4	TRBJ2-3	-	CASRIQGGDTQYF	TGTGCCAGCAGGATACAGGGGGGGGATACGCAGTATTTT